Listed below are T cell receptor beta chains from one sample, sequenced in a study of cytomegalovirus exposure and HLA in healthy donors. Method: immunoSEQ multiplex PCR; TCRdb's copy keeps in-frame clones and lacks some. The sample comprises roughly 140,000 clones, approximately 9% of which are singletons, and roughly 1.9% rests with the top ten. Sequencing was done on a sample of PBMCs. The receptors shown here come from a male donor in good health and CMV-seronegative. The CDR3 runs from the conserved cysteine through the conserved F or W. A D gene is named only where the DNA matches it firmly. Size is stated for part of the rows, as once, few or many counts, or as a class when the clone is expanded.

v_call: TRBV6-6
clone_size: NA
d_call: NA
j_call: TRBJ1-6
cdr3_nt: TGTGCCAGCAGTTACTCGGGACAATCACCCCTCCACTTT
cdr3_aa: CASSYSGQSPLHF

v_call: TRBV6-5
clone_size: NA
d_call: TRBD2
j_call: TRBJ2-7
cdr3_nt: TGTGCCAGCAGTTCAAGGCTAGCGGGCCTCTACGAGCAGTACTTC
cdr3_aa: CASSSRLAGLYEQYF

v_call: TRBV15
clone_size: NA
d_call: NA
j_call: TRBJ1-5
cdr3_nt: TGTGCCACCAGCACCCCTCCCAGGGGACCTCATAGCAATCAGCCCCAGCATTTT
cdr3_aa: CATSTPPRGPHSNQPQHF

v_call: TRBV7-8
clone_size: few
d_call: TRBD1
j_call: TRBJ2-6
cdr3_nt: TGTGCCAGCAGCGGGACAGGAGGCTCTGGGGCCAACGTCCTGACTTTC
cdr3_aa: CASSGTGGSGANVLTF

v_call: TRBV7-2
clone_size: few
d_call: TRBD1
j_call: TRBJ2-5
cdr3_nt: TGTGCCAGCAGCTTAAAGGGACAGGGTTACCAAGAGACCCAGTACTTC
cdr3_aa: CASSLKGQGYQETQYF

v_call: TRBV6-5
clone_size: NA
d_call: NA
j_call: TRBJ2-7
cdr3_nt: TGTGCCAGCAGTTTCGCGGAGGGATCAACCTACGAGCAGTACTTC
cdr3_aa: CASSFAEGSTYEQYF

v_call: TRBV27
clone_size: NA
d_call: NA
j_call: TRBJ1-5
cdr3_nt: TGTGCCAGCAGTCTGACAGGTGGTCCCAATCAGCCCCAGCATTTT
cdr3_aa: CASSLTGGPNQPQHF

v_call: TRBV7-3
clone_size: few
d_call: TRBD2
j_call: TRBJ2-2
cdr3_nt: TGTGCCAGCAGCTCCCTTAGGGGGGGACTAGCGGGACCCAACACCGGGGAGCTGTTTTTT
cdr3_aa: CASSSLRGGLAGPNTGELFF

v_call: TRBV5-1
clone_size: few
d_call: NA
j_call: TRBJ1-2
cdr3_nt: TGCGCCAGCAGCTTGGGGGCAGGGCCTAACTATGGCTACACCTTC
cdr3_aa: CASSLGAGPNYGYTF

v_call: TRBV28
clone_size: few
d_call: NA
j_call: TRBJ2-3
cdr3_nt: TGTGCCAGCAGTTCCCGCCCGGGCAGGGGTAACACAGATACGCAGTATTTT
cdr3_aa: CASSSRPGRGNTDTQYF

v_call: TRBV5-4
clone_size: few
d_call: NA
j_call: TRBJ1-1
cdr3_nt: TGTGCCAGCAACTCTAAGGGAGGCATCACTGAAGCTTTCTTT
cdr3_aa: CASNSKGGITEAFF

v_call: TRBV5-1
clone_size: few
d_call: NA
j_call: TRBJ1-2
cdr3_nt: TGCGCCAGCAGCTTGGGAATTGGAGAAGCTAACTATGGCTACACCTTC
cdr3_aa: CASSLGIGEANYGYTF

v_call: TRBV7-2
clone_size: NA
d_call: NA
j_call: TRBJ1-2
cdr3_nt: TGTGCCAGCAGCACGTCTGCCACAGACTATGGCTACACCTTC
cdr3_aa: CASSTSATDYGYTF

v_call: TRBV29-1
clone_size: NA
d_call: NA
j_call: TRBJ2-3
cdr3_nt: TGCAGCGTTGATCGGTCAGATACGCAGTATTTT
cdr3_aa: CSVDRSDTQYF

v_call: TRBV7-6
clone_size: few
d_call: TRBD1
j_call: TRBJ1-5
cdr3_nt: TGTGCCAGCAGCCTACAGGGGAACGATTTTGCGCCCCAGCATTTT
cdr3_aa: CASSLQGNDFAPQHF

v_call: TRBV27
clone_size: few
d_call: NA
j_call: TRBJ1-2
cdr3_nt: TGTGCCAGCAGGGGAGGGACCAACTATGGCTACACCTTC
cdr3_aa: CASRGGTNYGYTF

v_call: TRBV19
clone_size: NA
d_call: NA
j_call: TRBJ2-5
cdr3_nt: TGTGCCAGTAGTATAGAGACGGGGGTGGGAGAGACCCAGTACTTC
cdr3_aa: CASSIETGVGETQYF

v_call: TRBV6-6
clone_size: NA
d_call: NA
j_call: TRBJ1-2
cdr3_nt: TGTGCCAGCAGTCCAGAAGAAAACTATGGCTACACCTTC
cdr3_aa: CASSPEENYGYTF

v_call: TRBV27
clone_size: few
d_call: NA
j_call: TRBJ1-6
cdr3_nt: TGTGCCAGCAGTTTCGTAGGGGAATCACCCCTCCACTTT
cdr3_aa: CASSFVGESPLHF

v_call: TRBV4-1
clone_size: NA
d_call: NA
j_call: TRBJ2-1
cdr3_nt: TGCGCCAGCAGCCAAGGAGGTGGGAATGAGCAGTTCTTC
cdr3_aa: CASSQGGGNEQFF

v_call: TRBV5-8
clone_size: few
d_call: NA
j_call: TRBJ2-2
cdr3_nt: TGTGCCAGCAGCTTGGTAAGGACAGCCAACACCGGGGAGCTGTTTTTT
cdr3_aa: CASSLVRTANTGELFF

v_call: TRBV2
clone_size: few
d_call: TRBD1
j_call: TRBJ1-4
cdr3_nt: TGTGCCAGCAGTGAAGCTCCAGCAGGGGGTCGGAGTGAAAAACTGTTTTTT
cdr3_aa: CASSEAPAGGRSEKLFF

v_call: TRBV5-1
clone_size: few
d_call: TRBD2
j_call: TRBJ2-3
cdr3_nt: TGCGCCAGCAGCCCTCGGACTAGCGGGGGTTCAGATACGCAGTATTTT
cdr3_aa: CASSPRTSGGSDTQYF

v_call: TRBV7-9
clone_size: few
d_call: NA
j_call: TRBJ2-1
cdr3_nt: TGTGCCAGCAGCTTAGCGATAATAGCGGAGAGTGGCAATGAGCAGTTCTTC
cdr3_aa: CASSLAIIAESGNEQFF

v_call: TRBV2
clone_size: few
d_call: TRBD2
j_call: TRBJ2-5
cdr3_nt: TGTGCCAGCAGTGAGGTCGCGGGGGGGAGAGAGACCCAGTACTTC
cdr3_aa: CASSEVAGGRETQYF

v_call: TRBV7-3
clone_size: few
d_call: TRBD1
j_call: TRBJ1-1
cdr3_nt: TGTGCCAGCAGCTTGGACAGGGGGAACACTGAAGCTTTCTTT
cdr3_aa: CASSLDRGNTEAFF

v_call: TRBV5-1
clone_size: few
d_call: NA
j_call: TRBJ2-1
cdr3_nt: TGCGCCAGCAGCTCTGTCCGGGACTCCTCTTTGGGTGAGCAGTTCTTC
cdr3_aa: CASSSVRDSSLGEQFF

v_call: TRBV29-1
clone_size: few
d_call: TRBD1
j_call: TRBJ2-7
cdr3_nt: TGCAGCGTTGGGGGACAGGGCTCCTACGAGCAGTACTTC
cdr3_aa: CSVGGQGSYEQYF

v_call: TRBV30
clone_size: NA
d_call: TRBD2
j_call: TRBJ2-7
cdr3_nt: TGTGCCTGGAGGGGGGGGAGCCCCTCTGAGCAGTACTTC
cdr3_aa: CAWRGGSPSEQYF

v_call: TRBV9
clone_size: NA
d_call: NA
j_call: TRBJ2-7
cdr3_nt: TGTGCCAGCAGCCTGACAGAGTTCGACGAGCAGTACTTC
cdr3_aa: CASSLTEFDEQYF

v_call: TRBV5-4
clone_size: NA
d_call: TRBD2
j_call: TRBJ2-5
cdr3_nt: TGTGCCAGCAGCGGCGGACTAGCGGGAGTGCGAGAGACCCAGTACTTC
cdr3_aa: CASSGGLAGVRETQYF

v_call: TRBV4-3
clone_size: few
d_call: TRBD1
j_call: TRBJ2-2
cdr3_nt: TGCGCCAGCAGCCGGGGACAGGTGAACACCGGGGAGCTGTTTTTT
cdr3_aa: CASSRGQVNTGELFF

v_call: TRBV5-6
clone_size: NA
d_call: NA
j_call: TRBJ2-7
cdr3_nt: TGTGCCAGCAGCTGGGCCGGGAGCTCTCAGGTTTCCTACGAGCAGTACTTC
cdr3_aa: CASSWAGSSQVSYEQYF

v_call: TRBV28
clone_size: NA
d_call: TRBD2
j_call: TRBJ2-3
cdr3_nt: TGTGCCAGCAGTTATTTCAGGGGTAGCGGGGCCAACACAGATACGCAGTATTTT
cdr3_aa: CASSYFRGSGANTDTQYF

v_call: TRBV5-6
clone_size: few
d_call: TRBD1
j_call: TRBJ1-5
cdr3_nt: TGTGCCAGCAGCTGGGGACTGACAGGGGGCCAGCCCCAGCATTTT
cdr3_aa: CASSWGLTGGQPQHF

v_call: TRBV6-5
clone_size: few
d_call: TRBD1
j_call: TRBJ1-6
cdr3_nt: TGTGCCAGCAGTGGGGGACAGTCCTATAATTCACCCCTCCACTTT
cdr3_aa: CASSGGQSYNSPLHF

v_call: TRBV25-1
clone_size: NA
d_call: TRBD2
j_call: TRBJ2-3
cdr3_nt: TGTGCCAGCAGTGAATGGACTAGCGACACAGATACGCAGTATTTT
cdr3_aa: CASSEWTSDTDTQYF

v_call: TRBV7-9
clone_size: few
d_call: TRBD2
j_call: TRBJ2-1
cdr3_nt: TGTGCCAGCAGCTCCCCCCGAGCGGGAGTCGAGGGCAATGAGCAGTTCTTC
cdr3_aa: CASSSPRAGVEGNEQFF

v_call: TRBV9
clone_size: NA
d_call: NA
j_call: TRBJ1-4
cdr3_nt: TGTGCCAGCAGCGTAGATTCCGGGGACTACTCATTGGAGGAAAAACTGTTTTTT
cdr3_aa: CASSVDSGDYSLEEKLFF

v_call: TRBV5-6
clone_size: few
d_call: NA
j_call: TRBJ1-1
cdr3_nt: TGTGCCAGCAGCCCGAGGGCAGGCATACACACTGAAGCTTTCTTT
cdr3_aa: CASSPRAGIHTEAFF

v_call: TRBV27
clone_size: NA
d_call: NA
j_call: TRBJ2-3
cdr3_nt: TGTGCCAGCAGTTATACCGGGGTAGATACGCAGTATTTT
cdr3_aa: CASSYTGVDTQYF

v_call: TRBV19
clone_size: NA
d_call: NA
j_call: TRBJ1-4
cdr3_nt: TGTGCCAGTAGTGCCCAGACAGGAAAAGGGGAAAAACTGTTTTTT
cdr3_aa: CASSAQTGKGEKLFF

v_call: TRBV30
clone_size: NA
d_call: TRBD1
j_call: TRBJ2-7
cdr3_nt: TGTGCCCGCGGTCGTGGGGACAGGGGAGGCGAGCAGTACTTC
cdr3_aa: CARGRGDRGGEQYF

v_call: TRBV2
clone_size: NA
d_call: NA
j_call: TRBJ2-7
cdr3_nt: TGTGCCAGCAGTGAAATCCCAGACTCCTACGAGCAGTACTTC
cdr3_aa: CASSEIPDSYEQYF

v_call: TRBV9
clone_size: NA
d_call: TRBD1
j_call: TRBJ1-6
cdr3_nt: TGTGCCAGCAGCTCGGGCCGACCTCAGGGGGCACGCCTCCACTTT
cdr3_aa: CASSSGRPQGARLHF

v_call: TRBV28
clone_size: few
d_call: TRBD2
j_call: TRBJ2-5
cdr3_nt: TGTGCCAGCAGTTGGAGCGGGGGGGAATCAGAGACCCAGTACTTC
cdr3_aa: CASSWSGGESETQYF

v_call: TRBV4-3
clone_size: few
d_call: NA
j_call: TRBJ2-4
cdr3_nt: TGCGCCAGCAGCGGCCGGTGGGCAGGGATTGGCAAAAACATTCAGTACTTC
cdr3_aa: CASSGRWAGIGKNIQYF

v_call: TRBV6-5
clone_size: few
d_call: NA
j_call: TRBJ1-2
cdr3_nt: TGTGCCAGTAGGACAACAACTAACTATGGCTACACCTTC
cdr3_aa: CASRTTTNYGYTF

v_call: TRBV28
clone_size: few
d_call: NA
j_call: TRBJ1-3
cdr3_nt: TGTGCCAGCAGTTCCGGGGGCTCTGGAAACACCATATATTTT
cdr3_aa: CASSSGGSGNTIYF

v_call: TRBV7-9
clone_size: few
d_call: TRBD2
j_call: TRBJ2-7
cdr3_nt: TGTGCCAGCAGTCCGGGAGGCGGGAGGGCCGGTAACGAGCAGTACTTC
cdr3_aa: CASSPGGGRAGNEQYF

v_call: TRBV4-1
clone_size: few
d_call: NA
j_call: TRBJ1-1
cdr3_nt: TGCGCCAGCAGCCAAGGGGGGGGTAGGGGGAACACTGAAGCTTTCTTT
cdr3_aa: CASSQGGGRGNTEAFF

v_call: TRBV5-4
clone_size: few
d_call: TRBD2
j_call: TRBJ2-7
cdr3_nt: TGTGCCAGCAGCTTGAATAGCGGGGGCTTGAGCTCCTACGAGCAGTACTTC
cdr3_aa: CASSLNSGGLSSYEQYF

v_call: TRBV7-9
clone_size: few
d_call: TRBD1
j_call: TRBJ1-3
cdr3_nt: TGTGCCAGCAGCGCAAGGACAGGATCCACTGGAAACACCATATATTTT
cdr3_aa: CASSARTGSTGNTIYF

v_call: TRBV30
clone_size: few
d_call: NA
j_call: TRBJ2-5
cdr3_nt: TGTGCCTGGAGTATAGCGGAAGAGACCCAGTACTTC
cdr3_aa: CAWSIAEETQYF

v_call: TRBV7-3
clone_size: NA
d_call: NA
j_call: TRBJ2-2
cdr3_nt: TGTGCCAGCAGCTTACTCAGGGACACCGGGGAGCTGTTTTTT
cdr3_aa: CASSLLRDTGELFF